The 2 T cell receptor beta chains reported below all come from one sample, sequenced in a study of radiation and T cells in renal cell carcinoma. The data were produced by immunoSEQ multiplex PCR, yet TCRdb's version contains in-frame clones alone and is incomplete. Of about 78,000 clones listed, roughly 87% were seen once; the top ten hold 4.5% to 7%. Indicated time point: blood 4 weeks post-SBRT, at nephrectomy. Treatment given: 15 Gy SBRT to primary tumor, nephrectomy 4 weeks later. This material consisted of blood, taken from a patient whose treatment included radiotherapy and nephrectomy. These TCRs come from a woman aged 65 to 85 with renal cell carcinoma.

This clone was seen just once. The chain carries TRBV4-3 and TRBJ1-1; 7 bases line up with TRBD1. V shed 6 bases, J shed 11 bases, and the junction held 9 bases outside the gene matches. CDR1 is LGHNA and CDR2 is YSLEER in the germline V gene. The CDR3 length is 12 residues. CDR3 DNA sequence: TGCGCCAGCAGAAACCAAGGGGGCTGGGCTTTCTTT. Encoded protein: CASRNQGGWAFF.

J is TRBJ2-1 and V is TRBV5-6; D remains unclear. The V and J ends lost 0 bases and 6 bases respectively, with 4 bases between them. This CDR3 spans 12 amino acids. Per germline, CDR1 SGHDT and CDR2 YYEEEE. The CDR3, as DNA: TGTGCCAGCAGCTTGGATCCCAATGAGCAGTTCTTC. Translated: CASSLDPNEQFF. Based on the CDR3 plus reference TRBV5-6 and TRBJ2-1, the full variable domain is DAGVTQSPTHLIKTRGQQVTLRCSPKSGHDTVSWYQQALGQGPQFIFQYYEEEERQRGNFPDRFSGHQFPNYSSELNVNALLLGDSALYLCASSLDPNEQFFGPGTRLTVL.